This T cell receptor (beta chain) was found in a study of T-cell memory formation after mild COVID-19. As regards this clonotype: Its matching antigen is unknown.

Regarding the study as a whole: The authors did not confirm SARS-CoV-2 specificity of second-wave clones peaking day 37. Some responding clones appeared in pre-infection memory, suggesting cross-reactive memory joined.

Researchers used 5'RACE with constant-segment primers to make TCR alpha and TCR beta cDNA libraries that carry sample barcodes and UMIs. Using its own MiXCR run on the 5' RACE reads, TCRdb lists one record per CDR3 protein. In the table there are under 450,000 distinct CDR3 sequences, 23% of which are singletons. This CDR3 has 12 amino acids. Trimming cost V 5 bases and J 9 bases, with 11 bases left between them. The sequenced sample was PBMCs or a T cell subset sorted from them (not recorded which). The TCR was taken from an adult woman who had mild COVID-19 (a few samples of this study predate the infection). Cell type and time point are not known. The chain uses TRBV12-3 or TRBV12-4 and TRBJ1-5; D call uncertain. Here the CDR3 reads CASSPDWVPQHF. The CDR3 DNA reads TGTGCCAGCAGTCCCGACTGGGTGCCCCAGCATTTT.